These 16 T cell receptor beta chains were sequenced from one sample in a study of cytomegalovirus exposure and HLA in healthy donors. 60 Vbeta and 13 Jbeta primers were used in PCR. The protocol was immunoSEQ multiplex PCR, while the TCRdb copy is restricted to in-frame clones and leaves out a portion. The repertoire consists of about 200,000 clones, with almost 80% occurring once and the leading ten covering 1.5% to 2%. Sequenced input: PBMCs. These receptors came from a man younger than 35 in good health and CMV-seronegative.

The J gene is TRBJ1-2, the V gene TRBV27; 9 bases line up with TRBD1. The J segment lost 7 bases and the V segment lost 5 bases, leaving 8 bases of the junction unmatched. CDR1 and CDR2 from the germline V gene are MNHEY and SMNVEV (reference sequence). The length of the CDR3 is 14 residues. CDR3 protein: CASSAPGQGGGYTF. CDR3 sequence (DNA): TGTGCCAGCAGTGCACCGGGACAGGGTGGTGGCTACACCTTC.

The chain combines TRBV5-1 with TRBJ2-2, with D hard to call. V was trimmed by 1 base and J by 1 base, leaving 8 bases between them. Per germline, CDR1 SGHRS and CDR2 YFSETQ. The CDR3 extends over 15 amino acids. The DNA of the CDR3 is TGCGCCAGCAGCTTGTGGGCAGAGAACACCGGGGAGCTGTTTTTT. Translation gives CASSLWAENTGELFF.

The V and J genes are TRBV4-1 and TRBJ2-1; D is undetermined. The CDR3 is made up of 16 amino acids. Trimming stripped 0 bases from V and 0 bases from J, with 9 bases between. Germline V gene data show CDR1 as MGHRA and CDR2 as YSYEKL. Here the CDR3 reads CASSQDGGNSYNEQFF. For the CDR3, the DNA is TGCGCCAGCAGCCAAGATGGCGGAAACTCCTACAATGAGCAGTTCTTC.

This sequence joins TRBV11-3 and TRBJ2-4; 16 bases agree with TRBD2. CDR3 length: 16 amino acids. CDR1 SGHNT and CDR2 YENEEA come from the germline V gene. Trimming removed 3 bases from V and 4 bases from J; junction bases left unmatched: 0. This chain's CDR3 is CASSLGLAGGKNIQYF. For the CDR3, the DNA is TGTGCCAGCAGCTTGGGACTAGCGGGGGGGAAAAACATTCAGTACTTC. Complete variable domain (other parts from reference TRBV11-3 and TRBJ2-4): EAGVVQSPRYKIIEKKQPVAFWCNPISGHNTLYWYLQNLGQGPELLIRYENEEAVDDSQLPKDRFSAERLKGVDSTLKIQPAELGDSAVYLCASSLGLAGGKNIQYFGAGTRLSVL.

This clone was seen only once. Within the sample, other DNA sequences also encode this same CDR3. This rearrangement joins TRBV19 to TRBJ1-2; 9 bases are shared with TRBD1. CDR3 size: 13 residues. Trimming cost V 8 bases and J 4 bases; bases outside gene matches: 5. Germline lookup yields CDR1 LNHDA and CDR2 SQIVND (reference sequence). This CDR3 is CASRTGGGYGYTF. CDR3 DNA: TGTGCCAGTCGAACAGGGGGCGGCTATGGCTACACCTTC.

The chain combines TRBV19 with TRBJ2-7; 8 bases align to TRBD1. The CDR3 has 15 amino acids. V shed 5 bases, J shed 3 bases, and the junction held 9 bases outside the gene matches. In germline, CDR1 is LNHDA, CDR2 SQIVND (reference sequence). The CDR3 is CASSPTDRAIYEQYF. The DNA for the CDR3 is TGTGCCAGTAGTCCCACGGACAGGGCGATCTACGAGCAGTACTTC. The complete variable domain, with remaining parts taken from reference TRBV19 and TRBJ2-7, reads DGGITQSPKYLFRKEGQNVTLSCEQNLNHDAMYWYRQDPGQGLRLIYYSQIVNDFQKGDIAEGYSVSREKKESFPLTVTSAQKNPTAFYLCASSPTDRAIYEQYFGPGTRLTVT.

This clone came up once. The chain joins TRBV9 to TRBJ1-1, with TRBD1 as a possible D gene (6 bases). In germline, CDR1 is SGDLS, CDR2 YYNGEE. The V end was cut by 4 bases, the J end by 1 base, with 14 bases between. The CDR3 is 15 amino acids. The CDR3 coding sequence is TGTGCCAGCAGCCCCCGGACAGACCAGAACACTGAAGCTTTCTTT. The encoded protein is CASSPRTDQNTEAFF.

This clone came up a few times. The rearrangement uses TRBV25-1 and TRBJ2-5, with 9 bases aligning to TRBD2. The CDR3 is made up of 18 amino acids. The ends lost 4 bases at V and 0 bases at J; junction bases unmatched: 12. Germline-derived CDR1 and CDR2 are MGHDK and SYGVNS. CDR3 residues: CASSGLAGVRSYQETQYF. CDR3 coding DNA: TGTGCCAGCAGTGGGTTAGCGGGAGTGAGGTCTTACCAAGAGACCCAGTACTTC.

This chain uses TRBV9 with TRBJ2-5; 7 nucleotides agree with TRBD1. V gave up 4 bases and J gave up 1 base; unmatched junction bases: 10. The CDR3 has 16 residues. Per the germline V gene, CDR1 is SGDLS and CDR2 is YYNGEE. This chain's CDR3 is CASSPPDRTSQETQYF. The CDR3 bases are TGTGCCAGCAGCCCGCCGGACAGGACGAGCCAAGAGACCCAGTACTTC. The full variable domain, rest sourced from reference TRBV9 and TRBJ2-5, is DSGVTQTPKHLITATGQRVTLRCSPRSGDLSVYWYQQSLDQGLQFLIQYYNGEERAKGNILERFSAQQFPDLHSELNLSSLELGDSALYFCASSPPDRTSQETQYFGPGTRLLVL.

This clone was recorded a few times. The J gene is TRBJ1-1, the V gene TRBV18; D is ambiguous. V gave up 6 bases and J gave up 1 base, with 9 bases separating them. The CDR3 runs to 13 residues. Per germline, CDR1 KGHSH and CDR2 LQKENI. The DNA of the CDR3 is TGTGCCAGCTCCACGCGACAGAACACTGAAGCTTTCTTT. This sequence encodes CASSTRQNTEAFF.

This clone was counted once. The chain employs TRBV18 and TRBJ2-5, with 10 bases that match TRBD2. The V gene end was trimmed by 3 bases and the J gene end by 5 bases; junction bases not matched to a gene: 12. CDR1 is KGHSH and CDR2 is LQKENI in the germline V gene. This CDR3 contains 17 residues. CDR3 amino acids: CASSPLLLAGVDETQYF. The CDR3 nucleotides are TGTGCCAGCTCACCCTTGTTGCTAGCGGGGGTCGATGAGACCCAGTACTTC.

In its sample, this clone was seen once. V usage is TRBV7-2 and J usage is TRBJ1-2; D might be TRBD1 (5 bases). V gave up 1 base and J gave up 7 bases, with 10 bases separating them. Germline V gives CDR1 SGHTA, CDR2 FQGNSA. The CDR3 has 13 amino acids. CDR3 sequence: CASSLEGRGGYTF. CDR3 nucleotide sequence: TGTGCCAGCAGCTTAGAGGGGCGGGGTGGCTACACCTTC.

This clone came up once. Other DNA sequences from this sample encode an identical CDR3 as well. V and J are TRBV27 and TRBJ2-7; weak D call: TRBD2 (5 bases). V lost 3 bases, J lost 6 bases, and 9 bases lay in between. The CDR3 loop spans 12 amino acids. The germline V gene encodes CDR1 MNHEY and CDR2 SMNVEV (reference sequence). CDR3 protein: CASSFTGSEQYF. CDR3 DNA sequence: TGTGCCAGCAGTTTTACGGGGTCCGAGCAGTACTTC.

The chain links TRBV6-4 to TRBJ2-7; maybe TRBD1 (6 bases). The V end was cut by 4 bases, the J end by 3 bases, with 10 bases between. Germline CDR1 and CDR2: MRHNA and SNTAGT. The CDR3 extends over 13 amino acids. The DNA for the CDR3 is TGTGCCAGCAGTGCTAACAGGGTCTACGAGCAGTACTTC. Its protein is CASSANRVYEQYF.

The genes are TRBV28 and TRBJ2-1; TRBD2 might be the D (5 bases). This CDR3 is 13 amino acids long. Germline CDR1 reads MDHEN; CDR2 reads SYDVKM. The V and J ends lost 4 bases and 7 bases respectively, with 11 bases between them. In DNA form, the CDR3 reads TGTGCCAGCAGTTATCTAGCTGGTAATGAGCAGTTCTTC. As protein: CASSYLAGNEQFF.

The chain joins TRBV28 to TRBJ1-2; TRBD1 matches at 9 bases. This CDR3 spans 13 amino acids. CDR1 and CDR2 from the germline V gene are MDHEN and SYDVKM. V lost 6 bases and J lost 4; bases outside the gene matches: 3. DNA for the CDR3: TGTGCCAGCAGAGGGACAGGGTCCTATGGCTACACCTTC. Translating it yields CASRGTGSYGYTF.